The 13 T cell receptor beta chains listed next were all sequenced from one sample in a study of blood T cell repertoires in COVID-19. Profiled with immunoSEQ multiplex PCR; TCRdb holds only in-frame clones, not every one. Of 400,000 or so clones in the sample, more than 85% were seen once. Sample: peripheral blood. The receptors originated from a human donor in a cohort sampled during active COVID-19.

This chain joins TRBV4-1 and TRBJ1-5; a weak D match, TRBD1 (6 bases). In germline, CDR1 is MGHRA, CDR2 YSYEKL. V shed 3 bases and J shed 3 bases, with 12 bases lying between them. The CDR3 sequence is 15 residues long. For the CDR3, the DNA is TGCGCCAGCAGCCAGACAGGCAACTTCAATCAGCCCCAGCATTTT. It is translated as CASSQTGNFNQPQHF.

This sequence joins TRBV30 and TRBJ1-1, with D possibly TRBD1 on 5 matching bases. Trimming cost V 4 bases and J 1 base, with 16 bases left between them. Germline CDR1 and CDR2: GTSNPN and SVGIG (reference sequence). This CDR3 is 15 amino acids long. The CDR3 protein is CAWTLPYGGNTEAFF. CDR3 nucleotides: TGTGCCTGGACCCTACCGTACGGGGGGAACACTGAAGCTTTCTTT.

This clone was detected many times. The rearrangement joins TRBV3-1 (or the pseudogene TRBV3-2) to TRBJ1-1; TRBD1 matches at 7 bases. With 3 bases clipped from V and 1 base from J, the junction kept 2 bases outside the gene matches. The CDR3 has 14 residues. Germline V gene data show CDR1 as LGHDT and CDR2 as YNNKEL (reference sequence). Here the CDR3 DNA reads TGTGCCAGCAGCCAGGGGACAGCGAACACTGAAGCTTTCTTT. Translated: CASSQGTANTEAFF.

The chain has TRBV3-1 (or the pseudogene TRBV3-2) and TRBJ2-3; tentative D call: TRBD1 (6 bases). The CDR3 totals 17 residues. V lost 0 bases to trimming and J lost 1 base, with 14 bases between them. Germline CDR1 is LGHDT and CDR2 is YNNKEL (reference sequence). The CDR3 loop reads CASSQDYSGAGTDTQYF. The CDR3 DNA is TGTGCCAGCAGCCAAGATTATTCAGGGGCCGGCACAGATACGCAGTATTTT.

As concerns this clone: Other DNA sequences within the sample encode an identical CDR3. The rearrangement joins TRBV9 to TRBJ1-2, with a possible D match to TRBD1 (5 bases). Germline loops: CDR1 SGDLS, CDR2 YYNGEE. V was clipped by 4 bases and J by 4 bases, with 14 bases between them. The CDR3 is 14 amino acids. The CDR3, as DNA: TGTGCCAGCAGCCCCGGGCAGGGAGGCTATGGCTACACCTTC. It is translated as CASSPGQGGYGYTF. Supplemented by reference TRBV9 and TRBJ1-2, the full variable domain reads DSGVTQTPKHLITATGQRVTLRCSPRSGDLSVYWYQQSLDQGLQFLIQYYNGEERAKGNILERFSAQQFPDLHSELNLSSLELGDSALYFCASSPGQGGYGYTFGSGTRLTVV.

The chain links TRBV11-3 to TRBJ1-3; D is unclear. This CDR3 comprises 15 residues. Trimming left V 0 bases short and J 0 bases short, with 6 bases between. Germline lookup yields CDR1 SGHNT and CDR2 YENEEA. The CDR3 bases are TGTGCCAGCAGCTTAGATGGGCACTCTGGAAACACCATATATTTT. It yields the protein CASSLDGHSGNTIYF.

The chain couples TRBV30 to TRBJ2-5, with 8 positions matching TRBD1. This CDR3 region has 15 residues. In germline, CDR1 is GTSNPN, CDR2 SVGIG (reference sequence). Trimming at V came to 2 bases and at J to 1 base, leaving 6 bases not matched to a gene. CDR3 in amino acids: CAWSIQGELQETQYF. CDR3 DNA sequence: TGTGCCTGGAGTATACAGGGGGAGCTCCAAGAGACCCAGTACTTC. The whole variable domain, filled in from reference TRBV30 and TRBJ2-5, reads SQTIHQWPATLVQPVGSPLSLECTVEGTSNPNLYWYRQAAGRGLQLLFYSVGIGQISSEVPQNLSASRPQDRQFILSSKKLLLSDSGFYLCAWSIQGELQETQYFGPGTRLLVL.

V gene TRBV6-5 combines with J gene TRBJ2-7; D is undetermined. Trimming removed 0 bases at V and 1 base at J, with 10 bases between. CDR1 is MNHEY and CDR2 is SVGAGI in the germline V gene. The CDR3 is 15 residues long. CDR3 in amino acids: CASSYSIGTSYEQYF. CDR3 coding DNA: TGTGCCAGCAGTTACTCGATCGGTACTTCCTACGAGCAGTACTTC.

The rearrangement joins TRBV10-2 to TRBJ2-3; D might be TRBD2 (7 bases). This CDR3 comprises 13 residues. From germline, CDR1 is WSHSY and CDR2 SAAADI. Trimming stripped 6 bases from V and 4 bases from J, with 11 bases between. Written as DNA, the CDR3 is TGCGCCAGCAGGAGGGGGGGCGCAGATACGCAGTATTTT. Translation gives CASRRGGADTQYF.

The chain joins TRBV5-4 to TRBJ1-2, with a tentative D call TRBD1 (6 bases). The germline V gene has CDR1 SGHNT and CDR2 YYREEE (reference sequence). The length of the CDR3 is 15 residues. With 4 bases removed from V and 1 base from J, the gap between germline ends came to 14 bases. CDR3 protein: CASSLQGIGNYGYTF. The CDR3, as DNA: TGTGCCAGCAGCCTACAGGGAATTGGTAACTATGGCTACACCTTC.

The genes are TRBV5-6 and TRBJ2-3; TRBD2 is a possible D gene (7 bases). The CDR3 is 16 residues long. With 5 bases removed from V and 3 bases from J, the gap between germline ends came to 19 bases. The V gene's germline CDR1 is SGHDT and CDR2 YYEEEE. The CDR3 DNA is TGTGCCAGCAGAACTCTCGTGGCGGGGGCAACAGATACGCAGTATTTT. The encoded protein is CASRTLVAGATDTQYF.

V usage is TRBV6-5 and J usage is TRBJ1-6; TRBD1 is a possible D gene (5 bases). Germline CDR1 MNHEY, CDR2 SVGAGI. With 8 bases removed from V and 7 bases from J, the gap between germline ends came to 18 bases. The CDR3 has 15 residues. DNA for the CDR3: TGTGCCAGCTCGAGGGCGGGAGGGGCCAATTCACCCCTCCACTTT. Translation: CASSRAGGANSPLHF.

The gene calls are TRBV5-1 and TRBJ2-1; TRBD1 might be the D (6 bases). Germline assignment: CDR1 SGHRS and CDR2 YFSETQ. Trimming cost V 1 base and J 10 bases, with 15 bases left between them. CDR3 length: 14 amino acids. Here the CDR3 DNA reads TGCGCCAGCAGCTTGAGTGGAGTAGGGGGAGAGCAGTTCTTC. This sequence encodes CASSLSGVGGEQFF. The variable domain in full, with the rest retrieved from reference TRBV5-1 and TRBJ2-1, is KAGVTQTPRYLIKTRGQQVTLSCSPISGHRSVSWYQQTPGQGLQFLFEYFSETQRNKGNFPGRFSGRQFSNSRSEMNVSTLELGDSALYLCASSLSGVGGEQFFGPGTRLTVL.